This passage covers 24 T cell receptor beta chains from one sample sequenced in a study of tumor-infiltrating lymphocytes in glioblastoma multiforme. TCRB libraries came from RNA via three nested multiplex PCR rounds. TCRdb passed the multiplex PCR reads through MiXCR, listing each CDR3 protein once. The sample consists of under 35,000 distinct CDR3 sequences, 50% to 75% of them appearing once. Input material: brain tumor tissue. These receptors all come from a male donor with glioblastoma.

Points on this clonotype: The CDR3 carries no conserved terminal phenylalanine or tryptophan, so it likely arises from a read error. The DNA is omitted, as the CDR3 cannot be located on it reliably, and the CDR3 follows TCRdb's listing. The chain is built from TRBV20-1 and TRBJ1-5; the DNA was not compared with TRBD1, the D call given in the table. The length of the CDR3 is 15 amino acids, counting both ends. CDR1 and CDR2 from the germline V gene are DFQATT and SNEGSKA (reference sequence). The CDR3 loop reads CSARDTGFGNQPRHL.

Notes on this clonotype: The conserved phenylalanine or tryptophan is not found at the CDR3 terminus, so this likely reflects a read error. The rearrangement joins TRBV6-6 to TRBJ1-5; TRBD1 might be the D (6 bases). V gave up 5 bases and J gave up 6 bases, with 17 bases separating them. In germline, CDR1 is MNHNY, CDR2 SVGAGI (reference sequence). The CDR3 runs 15 residues. The CDR3 nucleotides are TGTGCCAGCAGTAGTTGGGACATTTACGGTCAGCCCCAGCATTCT. Its protein product is CASSSWDIYGQPQHS.

The chain links TRBV11-2 to TRBJ2-7; possible D gene TRBD2, 5 bases. Per the germline V gene, CDR1 is SGHAT and CDR2 is FQNNGV. The germline V and J ends were trimmed by 4 bases and 6 bases, with 19 bases remaining between them. CDR3 length: 15 amino acids. CDR3 sequence reads: CASSYSSLVLCEQYF. The CDR3 DNA is TGTGCCAGCAGCTACTCTAGCCTAGTACTATGCGAGCAGTACTTC.

At least ten counts were recorded for this clonotype. J is TRBJ2-1 and V is TRBV20-1; 10 bases line up with TRBD2. CDR3 length: 17 amino acids. Looked up from germline, CDR1 is DFQATT and CDR2 is SNEGSKA (reference sequence). V was pared by 6 bases and J by 4 bases, with 15 bases of the junction left unmatched. In DNA, the CDR3 is TGCAGTGCCCCGATCAGCGGGAGGGCCCTTAGATACAATGAGCAGTTCTTC. It yields the protein CSAPISGRALRYNEQFF.

In regard to this clonotype: This may be a read error: a much more frequent sequence differs by one nucleotide. This chain joins TRBV7-9 and TRBJ2-1; 11 bases are shared with TRBD2. CDR1 and CDR2 from the germline V gene are SEHNR and FQNEAQ (reference sequence). The CDR3 totals 15 residues. V dropped 5 bases and J dropped 11; count of bases not matched to a gene: 11. The CDR3 sequence: CASSPRTSGYHKQFF. The CDR3, as DNA: TGTGCCAGCAGCCCTCGGACTAGCGGGTACCATAAGCAGTTCTTC.

The sample holds one count of this clonotype. This chain connects TRBV20-1 to TRBJ2-1, with D possibly being TRBD1 (5 bases). The V gene lost 0 bases and the J gene lost 6 bases, with 9 bases spanning the gap. This CDR3 has 13 residues. Germline V gene sequence: CDR1 DFQATT, CDR2 SNEGSKA (reference sequence). The CDR3 is CSARDQQGNEQFF. The CDR3 DNA sequence: TGCAGTGCTAGAGATCAGCAGGGCAATGAGCAGTTCTTC.

The table lists this clonotype with many counts. The J gene is TRBJ2-5, the V gene TRBV7-9; D perhaps matches TRBD2 (5 bases). CDR3 length: 13 residues. Germline CDR1 reads SEHNR; CDR2 reads FQNEAQ (reference sequence). V was trimmed by 1 base and J by 2 bases, leaving 5 bases between them. The CDR3 coding sequence is TGTGCCAGCAGCTTAGGGGAGCAAGAGACCCAGTACTTC. This translates into CASSLGEQETQYF. The variable domain in full, completed from reference TRBV7-9 and TRBJ2-5, reads DTGVSQNPRHKITKRGQNVTFRCDPISEHNRLYWYRQTLGQGPEFLTYFQNEAQLEKSRLLSDRFSAERPKGSFSTLEIQRTEQGDSAMYLCASSLGEQETQYFGPGTRLLVL.

Regarding this clonotype: With a much larger clone just one base away, this may be a read error. This chain joins TRBV28 and TRBJ1-2; D ambiguous. CDR1 and CDR2 from the germline V gene are MDHEN and SYDVKM. The CDR3 consists of 14 residues. The CDR3 is CASSGGRIDYDYTF. CDR3 nucleotides: TGTGCCAGCAGTGGCGGGCGAATCGACTATGACTACACCTTC.

With regard to this clonotype: A much larger clone sits a single nucleotide away, making a read error possible. The rearrangement joins TRBV28 to TRBJ2-7, with D perhaps matching TRBD1 or TRBD2 (6 bases each). There are 15 residues in the CDR3. V shed 4 bases and J shed 4 bases, with 17 bases lying between them. The germline V gene has CDR1 MDHEN and CDR2 SYDVKM. The CDR3 reads CASSSGGRESYEQYF. The DNA for the CDR3 is TGTGCCAGCAGTTCCGGGGGCAGGGAGTCGTACGAGCAGTACTTC.

This clonotype was counted many times. The CDR3 loop reads CATKHRTAEGNQPQHF. The CDR3 DNA sequence: TGTGCCACCAAACACCGGACAGCTGAGGGCAATCAGCCCCAGCATTTT. The rearrangement uses TRBV6-1 and TRBJ1-5; D is perhaps TRBD1 (6 bases). V lost 10 bases, J lost 2 bases, and 21 bases lay in between. Germline CDR1 MNHNS, CDR2 SASEGT. The CDR3 runs 16 residues.

In its sample, this clonotype is medium-sized. The rearrangement links TRBV6-6 to TRBJ1-1; perhaps TRBD1 as D (5 bases). Trimming shortened V by 6 bases and J by 1 base, and 12 bases separated the two germline ends. The CDR3 spans 14 residues. CDR1 and CDR2 from the germline V gene are MNHNY and SVGAGI (reference sequence). This chain's CDR3 is CASSRVTGNTEAFF. CDR3 sequence (DNA): TGTGCCAGCAGCAGAGTCACAGGGAACACTGAAGCTTTCTTT.

This clonotype was recorded once. This likely comes from a read error, as the CDR3 has no conserved phenylalanine or tryptophan at its end. This chain links TRBV20-1 with TRBJ2-3, with 9 bases lining up with TRBD2. The CDR3 consists of 16 residues. The germline gives CDR1 DFQATT, CDR2 SNEGSKA (reference sequence). The DNA of the CDR3 is TGCAGTGCCATCATGGGAGCGGGAGGATTATCAGATACACAGTATTAT. This sequence encodes CSAIMGAGGLSDTQYY.

Comment on this clonotype: Just one base apart from a much larger clone, this may be a read error. In nucleotides, the CDR3 is TGCGCCATCAGCGAGGTGGGAGAGACCCAGTACTTC. It translates to CAISEVGETQYF. The chain employs TRBV5-1 and TRBJ2-5; D is uncertain. Germline CDR1 reads SGHRS; CDR2 reads YFSETQ. The CDR3 spans 12 residues.

Many counts were recorded for this clonotype. The V call is TRBV2, the J call TRBJ2-3, with a tentative D call TRBD2 (6 bases). The CDR3 runs to 14 residues. The V gene's germline CDR1 is SNHLY and CDR2 FYNNEI. The ends were cut back, 2 bases at V and 5 bases at J, with 11 bases in the middle. The CDR3 DNA reads as TGTGCCAGCAGTGAATACGTGGGAGGAGATACGCAGTATTTT. Protein product: CASSEYVGGDTQYF.

As for this clonotype: This may stem from a read error, because a much larger clone lies one nucleotide away. The V call is TRBV28, the J call TRBJ1-4; 7 bases agree with TRBD1. Trimming cost V 5 bases and J 8 bases; bases outside gene matches: 11. The CDR3 runs 15 residues. The V gene's germline CDR1 is MDHEN and CDR2 SYDVKM. CDR3 sequence (DNA): TGTGCCAGCAGTGTGAACAGGGGTTTAGGGGAAAAACTGTTTTTT. This encodes CASSVNRGLGEKLFF.

With respect to this clonotype: Possible read error: a much larger clone is one base away. The gene calls are TRBV20-1 and TRBJ2-2; tentatively, D is TRBD2 (5 bases). Germline loops: CDR1 DFQATT, CDR2 SNEGSKA (reference sequence). This CDR3 spans 14 amino acids. This CDR3 is CSARVGIHTGEPFF. The CDR3 coding sequence is TGCAGTGCTAGAGTTGGGATACACACCGGGGAGCCGTTTTTT.

The chain has TRBV20-1 and TRBJ2-1, with 7 bases aligning to TRBD2. J gave up 0 bases and V 6 bases, and 8 bases lay outside the gene matches. CDR1 and CDR2 (germline): DFQATT, SNEGSKA (reference sequence). CDR3 length equals 15 residues. CDR3 region: CSAASGLSSYNEQFF. The CDR3 nucleotides are TGCAGTGCCGCTAGCGGACTAAGCTCCTACAATGAGCAGTTCTTC.

As for this clonotype: A read error may produce the germline difference seen at one junction end. The chain couples TRBV7-9 to TRBJ2-7, with TRBD2 matching 11 bases. This CDR3 comprises 14 residues. Germline V CDR1 and CDR2: SEHNR, FQNEAQ (reference sequence). The CDR3 bases are TGTGTCAGCAGCTATAGCGGGAGGGCCGACGAGCAGCACTTC. Amino acids: CVSSYSGRADEQHF.

About this clonotype: A much larger clonotype is one base distant, so this may be a read error. The chain joins TRBV5-1 to TRBJ2-3; D remains ambiguous. The V gene lost 4 bases and the J gene lost 1 base, with 16 bases spanning the gap. The CDR3 is 16 amino acids. Germline V CDR1 and CDR2: SGHRS, YFSETQ. The CDR3 is CASSPLGIGCTDTQYF. The CDR3 bases are TGCGCCAGCAGCCCCCTAGGTATTGGATGCACAGATACGCAGTATTTT.

A note on this clonotype: Being one base from a much bigger clone, this may be a read error. CDR3 amino acids: CASSQSNTRANTGELFF. DNA for the CDR3: TGCGCCAGCAGCCAATCGAATACGCGCGCGAACACCGGGGAGCTGTTTTTT. The V and J genes are TRBV5-1 and TRBJ2-2; D call uncertain. The ends were cut back, 4 bases at V and 0 bases at J, with 16 bases in the middle. This CDR3 has 17 residues. Germline lookup yields CDR1 SGHRS and CDR2 YFSETQ.

In regard to this clonotype: The final CDR3 position lacks the conserved phenylalanine or tryptophan, pointing to a likely read error. CDR3 nucleotides: TGTGCCAGCTCACCAATGACAGATACGCAGTATTCT. Translating it yields CASSPMTDTQYS. J is TRBJ2-3 and V is TRBV18; D not certain. Between the trimmed V and J ends, which lost 2 bases and 3 bases, there was a span of 3 bases. CDR3 length: 12 amino acids. Germline V CDR1 and CDR2: KGHSH, LQKENI.

This sequence joins TRBV29-1 and TRBJ2-1; perhaps TRBD1 as D (6 bases). V was clipped by 7 bases and J by 2 bases, with 9 bases between them. The CDR3 has 12 amino acids. Germline-derived CDR1 and CDR2 are SQVTM and ANQGSEA. CDR3 coding DNA: TGCAGCGCTGGGACAACCTACAATGAGCAGTTCTTC. Translating gives CSAGTTYNEQFF.

Worth noting for this clonotype: The germline gene is not matched at one end of the junction; a read error may be the cause. V and J are TRBV7-9 and TRBJ1-1, with 9 nucleotides matching TRBD1. CDR3 size: 15 residues. Germline CDR1 reads SEHNR; CDR2 reads FQNEAQ (reference sequence). For the CDR3, the DNA is TGTGCCAGCAGCTTAGGGGGGACAGGGAACTCTGAAGCTTTCTTC. Translation: CASSLGGTGNSEAFF.

In its sample, this clonotype was seen many times. The chain carries TRBV5-1 and TRBJ2-7; 11 nucleotides agree with TRBD1. The CDR3 totals 15 residues. Germline assignment: CDR1 SGHRS and CDR2 YFSETQ. V lost 0 bases, J lost 3 bases, and 2 bases stayed unmatched. The CDR3 reads CASSLGDRGDYEQYF. CDR3 nucleotide sequence: TGCGCCAGCAGCTTGGGGGACAGGGGGGACTACGAGCAGTACTTC.